The T cell receptor beta chain under discussion was sequenced for a study of shared clonotypes between healthy human individuals. In the original processing: ImmunoSEQ output lacked quality scores and full-length reads, limiting matched filtering. Produced via immunoSEQ multiplex PCR; TCRdb's table is partial and in-frame only. V and J calls and clone size follow that table, whereas D and trimming were derived from the DNA. The sample lists approximately 2,300,000 clones; approximately 90% were seen once. The study, taken as a whole, reports: Generally, naive subsets (rather than memory subsets) showed larger estimated richness.

In the case of this clone: Its cognate antigen is unknown.

The germline gives CDR1 KGHSH, CDR2 LQKENI. The length of the CDR3 is 15 residues. Trimming pared 3 bases from V and 1 base from J, leaving 10 bases between. Only Caucasian adults living in Nashville, Tennessee made up the donor group. This clonotype originated in a man aged 18 to 30 in good health. Some clones in this sample may be carry-over from other donors' samples. Sequencing was done on a sample of naive CD4+ T cells from PBMCs. Subset of the sample: CD45RA+ positively selected. This chain connects TRBV18 to TRBJ1-3; the D is unclear. CDR3 loop: CASSPVHPSGNTIYF. CDR3 DNA: TGTGCCAGCTCACCGGTCCACCCGTCTGGAAACACCATATATTTT.